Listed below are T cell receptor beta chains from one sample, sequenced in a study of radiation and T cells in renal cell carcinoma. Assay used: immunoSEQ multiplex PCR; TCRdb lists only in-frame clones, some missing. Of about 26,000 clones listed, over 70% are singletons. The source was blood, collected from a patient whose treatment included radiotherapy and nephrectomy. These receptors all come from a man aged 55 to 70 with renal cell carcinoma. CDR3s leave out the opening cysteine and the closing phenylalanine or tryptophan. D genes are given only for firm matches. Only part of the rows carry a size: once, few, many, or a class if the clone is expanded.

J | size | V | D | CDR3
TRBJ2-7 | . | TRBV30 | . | AWGGLPGDEQY
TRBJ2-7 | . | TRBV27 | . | ASSPYGPSGRTAAYEQY
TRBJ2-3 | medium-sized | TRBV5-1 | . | ASSLDTELGTQY
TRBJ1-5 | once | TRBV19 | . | AGAAGSNQPQH
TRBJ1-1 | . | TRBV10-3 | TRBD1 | AISESGTVNTEAF
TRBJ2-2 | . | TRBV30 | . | AWKKLARDTGELF
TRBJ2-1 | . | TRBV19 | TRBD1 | ASEPGQGFYNEQF
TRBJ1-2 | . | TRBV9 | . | ASSPSTRLT
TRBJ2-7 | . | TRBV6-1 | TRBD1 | ASRGTGAAYEQY
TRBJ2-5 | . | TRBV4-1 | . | ASSQEVLKQRRQETQY
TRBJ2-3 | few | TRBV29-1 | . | SVETDRTDTQY